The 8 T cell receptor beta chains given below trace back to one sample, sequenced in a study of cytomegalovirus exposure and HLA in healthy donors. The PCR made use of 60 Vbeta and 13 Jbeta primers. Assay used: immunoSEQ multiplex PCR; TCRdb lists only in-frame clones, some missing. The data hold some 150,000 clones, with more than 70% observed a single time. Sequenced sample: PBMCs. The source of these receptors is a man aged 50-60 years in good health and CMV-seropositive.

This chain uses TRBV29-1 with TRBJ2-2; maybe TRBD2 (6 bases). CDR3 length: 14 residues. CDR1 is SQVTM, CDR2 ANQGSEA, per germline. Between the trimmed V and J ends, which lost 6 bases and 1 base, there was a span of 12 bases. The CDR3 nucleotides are TGCAGCGTGATGGGACTTCAGAACACCGGGGAGCTGTTTTTT. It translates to CSVMGLQNTGELFF.

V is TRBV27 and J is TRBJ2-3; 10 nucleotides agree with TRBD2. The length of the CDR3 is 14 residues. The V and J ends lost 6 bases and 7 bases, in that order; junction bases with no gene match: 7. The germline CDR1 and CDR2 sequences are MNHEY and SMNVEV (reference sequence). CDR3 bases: TGTGCCAGCAGGTCTAGCGGGGGTACCCATACGCAGTATTTT. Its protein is CASRSSGGTHTQYF.

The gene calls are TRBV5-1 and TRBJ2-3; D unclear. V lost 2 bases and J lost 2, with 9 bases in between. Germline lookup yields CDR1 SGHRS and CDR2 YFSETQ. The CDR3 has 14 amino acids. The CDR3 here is CASSFGDFTDTQYF. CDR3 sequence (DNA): TGCGCCAGCAGCTTCGGAGATTTCACAGATACGCAGTATTTT.

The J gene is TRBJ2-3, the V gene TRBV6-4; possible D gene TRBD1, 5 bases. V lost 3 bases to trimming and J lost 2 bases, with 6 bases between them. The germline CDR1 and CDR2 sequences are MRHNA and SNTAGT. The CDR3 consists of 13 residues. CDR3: CASSEGHTDTQYF. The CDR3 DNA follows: TGTGCCAGCAGTGAAGGACACACAGATACGCAGTATTTT.

DNA of the CDR3: TGTGCCAGCAGGGGAGGACTGAACACTGAAGCTTTCTTT. Translated: CASRGGLNTEAFF. The chain has TRBV2 and TRBJ1-1; D gene unclear. From germline, CDR1 is SNHLY and CDR2 FYNNEI. This CDR3 is built from 13 residues. The germline V and J ends were trimmed by 6 bases and 0 bases, with 8 bases remaining between them.

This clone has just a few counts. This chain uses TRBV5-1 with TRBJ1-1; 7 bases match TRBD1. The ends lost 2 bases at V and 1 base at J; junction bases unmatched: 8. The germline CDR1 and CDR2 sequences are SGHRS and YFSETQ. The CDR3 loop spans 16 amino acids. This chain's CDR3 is CASSLRGQPANTEAFF. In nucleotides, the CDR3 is TGCGCCAGCAGCTTACGGGGACAGCCGGCGAACACTGAAGCTTTCTTT.

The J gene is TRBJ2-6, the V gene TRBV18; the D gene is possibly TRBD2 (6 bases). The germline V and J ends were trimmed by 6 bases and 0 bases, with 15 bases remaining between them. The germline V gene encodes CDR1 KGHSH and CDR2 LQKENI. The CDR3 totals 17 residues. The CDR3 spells CASSLAGPSSGANVLTF. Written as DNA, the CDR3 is TGTGCCAGCTCCCTCGCGGGGCCAAGCTCTGGGGCCAACGTCCTGACTTTC.

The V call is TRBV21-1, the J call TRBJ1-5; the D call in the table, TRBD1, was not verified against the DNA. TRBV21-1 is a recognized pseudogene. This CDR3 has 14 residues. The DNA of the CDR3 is TGTGCCAGCAGCACACAGGGGAAAAGACAGCCCCAGCATTTT. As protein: CASSTQGKRQPQHF.